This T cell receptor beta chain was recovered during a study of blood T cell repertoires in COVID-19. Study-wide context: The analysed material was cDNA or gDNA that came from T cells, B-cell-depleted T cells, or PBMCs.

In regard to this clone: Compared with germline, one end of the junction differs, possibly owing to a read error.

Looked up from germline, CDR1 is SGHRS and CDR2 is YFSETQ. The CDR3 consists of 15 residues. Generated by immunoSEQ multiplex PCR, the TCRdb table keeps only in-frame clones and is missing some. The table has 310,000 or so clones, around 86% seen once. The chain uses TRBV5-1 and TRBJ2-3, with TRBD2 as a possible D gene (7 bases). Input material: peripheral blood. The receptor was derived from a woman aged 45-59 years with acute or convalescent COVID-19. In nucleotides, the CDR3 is TGCGCCAGCAACTTGGGGGGGCTAGCGGCAGATACGCAGTATTTT. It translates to CASNLGGLAADTQYF. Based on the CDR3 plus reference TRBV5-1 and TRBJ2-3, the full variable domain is KAGVTQTPRYLIKTRGQQVTLSCSPISGHRSVSWYQQTPGQGLQFLFEYFSETQRNKGNFPGRFSGRQFSNSRSEMNVSTLELGDSALYLCASNLGGLAADTQYFGPGTRLTVL.